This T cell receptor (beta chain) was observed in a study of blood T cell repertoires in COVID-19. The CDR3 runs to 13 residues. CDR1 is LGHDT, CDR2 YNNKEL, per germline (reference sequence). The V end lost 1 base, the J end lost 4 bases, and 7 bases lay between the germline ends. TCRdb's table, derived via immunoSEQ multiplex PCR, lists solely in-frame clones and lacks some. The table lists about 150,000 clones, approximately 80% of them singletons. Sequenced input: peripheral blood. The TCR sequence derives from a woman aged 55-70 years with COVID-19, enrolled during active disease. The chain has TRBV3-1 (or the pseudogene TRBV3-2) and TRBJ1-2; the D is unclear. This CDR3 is CASSQGAFYGYTF. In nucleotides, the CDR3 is TGTGCCAGCAGCCAAGGAGCCTTCTATGGCTACACCTTC.